These T cell receptor beta chains were read from a single sample in a study of T cell repertoires in cytomegalovirus infection. TCRdb redid the calling of the reads with MiXCR, one entry per CDR3 protein. The sample records hundreds of thousands of distinct CDR3 sequences, 35% to 45% being singletons. The material sequenced was PBMCs. Receptor source: a human donor in good health (CMV status not recorded). Some clones in this sample may be carry-over from other donors' samples. The CDR3 runs from the conserved cysteine through the conserved F or W. The order of the fields is clone size, J gene, V gene, D gene, CDR3 protein, CDR3 DNA. The D gene is left open where the match is weak. Some rows mark clone size as missing; the rest say once, few, many or name a class of expanded clone.

abundance: few; j_gene: TRBJ2-1; v_gene: TRBV20-1; d_gene: TRBD2; CDR3aa: CSASGTSGSQSYNEQFF; CDR3nt: TGCAGTGCCTCCGGGACTAGCGGGAGTCAGTCCTACAATGAGCAGTTCTTC
abundance: -; j_gene: TRBJ1-5; v_gene: TRBV20-1; d_gene: -; CDR3aa: CSARQVSNQPQHF; CDR3nt: TGCAGTGCTAGACAGGTTAGCAATCAGCCCCAGCATTTT
abundance: many; j_gene: TRBJ1-2; v_gene: TRBV7-2; d_gene: -; CDR3aa: CASSLGGGATNYGYTF; CDR3nt: TGTGCCAGCAGCTTAGGTGGTGGCGCTACTAACTATGGCTACACCTTC
abundance: -; j_gene: TRBJ1-1; v_gene: TRBV6-5; d_gene: -; CDR3aa: CASSNPLGAFF; CDR3nt: TGTGCCAGCAGTAACCCCCTCGGAGCTTTCTTT
abundance: once; j_gene: TRBJ1-1; v_gene: TRBV6-6; d_gene: -; CDR3aa: CASGRGGLTEAFF; CDR3nt: TGTGCCAGCGGCCGCGGGGGTCTAACTGAAGCTTTCTTT
abundance: few; j_gene: TRBJ1-1; v_gene: TRBV6-5; d_gene: -; CDR3aa: CASSYSYWEEAFF; CDR3nt: TGTGCCAGCAGTTACTCGTATTGGGAAGAAGCTTTCTTT
abundance: -; j_gene: TRBJ2-7; v_gene: TRBV6-5; d_gene: TRBD2; CDR3aa: CASSYGAGGYEQYF; CDR3nt: TGTGCCAGCAGTTACGGGGCGGGAGGCTACGAGCAGTACTTC
abundance: few; j_gene: TRBJ2-7; v_gene: TRBV11-1; d_gene: -; CDR3aa: CASSLHPGPTYEQYF; CDR3nt: TGTGCCAGCAGCTTACATCCAGGGCCGACCTACGAGCAGTACTTC
abundance: -; j_gene: TRBJ2-4; v_gene: TRBV6-1; d_gene: TRBD1; CDR3aa: CASSEPTGDVDIQYF; CDR3nt: TGTGCCAGCAGTGAACCAACAGGGGATGTGGACATTCAGTACTTC
abundance: -; j_gene: TRBJ1-4; v_gene: TRBV6-1; d_gene: -; CDR3aa: CASSEAGAGHEKLFF; CDR3nt: TGTGCCAGCAGTGAAGCTGGAGCAGGACATGAAAAACTGTTTTTT
abundance: -; j_gene: TRBJ1-5; v_gene: TRBV19; d_gene: -; CDR3aa: CASQEHSNQPQHF; CDR3nt: TGTGCCAGTCAAGAACATAGCAATCAGCCCCAGCATTTT
abundance: -; j_gene: TRBJ2-5; v_gene: TRBV9; d_gene: -; CDR3aa: CASSVGQETQYF; CDR3nt: TGTGCCAGCAGCGTGGGACAAGAGACCCAGTACTTC
abundance: -; j_gene: TRBJ1-5; v_gene: TRBV6-6; d_gene: -; CDR3aa: CASSEGGTGYQPQHF; CDR3nt: TGTGCCAGCAGTGAGGGGGGAACCGGGTATCAGCCCCAGCATTTT
abundance: -; j_gene: TRBJ2-4; v_gene: TRBV7-2; d_gene: TRBD1; CDR3aa: CASSLVRVGTGLAKNIQYF; CDR3nt: TGTGCCAGCAGCTTAGTACGGGTGGGGACAGGGCTAGCCAAAAACATTCAGTACTTC
abundance: few; j_gene: TRBJ2-2; v_gene: TRBV19; d_gene: -; CDR3aa: CASSIITGELFF; CDR3nt: TGTGCCAGTAGTATTATAACCGGGGAGCTGTTTTTT
abundance: -; j_gene: TRBJ2-5; v_gene: TRBV3-1; d_gene: -; CDR3aa: CASSQEPGVGETQYF; CDR3nt: TGTGCCAGCAGCCAAGAGCCGGGAGTGGGAGAGACCCAGTACTTC
abundance: -; j_gene: TRBJ2-3; v_gene: TRBV6-6; d_gene: -; CDR3aa: CASSYRDTTDTQYF; CDR3nt: TGTGCCAGCAGTTATCGGGACACCACAGATACGCAGTATTTT
abundance: -; j_gene: TRBJ1-1; v_gene: TRBV29-1; d_gene: -; CDR3aa: CSGGRTNTEAFF; CDR3nt: TGCAGCGGGGGGAGAACGAACACTGAAGCTTTCTTT
abundance: -; j_gene: TRBJ1-5; v_gene: TRBV27; d_gene: TRBD1; CDR3aa: CASSSFPTGVSNQPQHF; CDR3nt: TGTGCCAGCAGTTCCTTCCCGACAGGGGTTAGCAATCAGCCCCAGCATTTT
abundance: many; j_gene: TRBJ1-4; v_gene: TRBV7-8; d_gene: -; CDR3aa: CASSLGAGIINEKLFF; CDR3nt: TGTGCCAGCAGCTTAGGAGCAGGGATCATTAATGAAAAACTGTTTTTT
abundance: -; j_gene: TRBJ2-7; v_gene: TRBV20-1; d_gene: TRBD1; CDR3aa: CSAPDRGHFYEQYF; CDR3nt: TGCAGTGCCCCGGACAGGGGGCATTTCTACGAGCAGTACTTC
abundance: many; j_gene: TRBJ2-2; v_gene: TRBV7-9; d_gene: TRBD1; CDR3aa: CASRQDRGPSGELFF; CDR3nt: TGTGCCAGCAGGCAGGACAGGGGCCCGTCCGGGGAGCTGTTTTTT
abundance: once; j_gene: TRBJ2-7; v_gene: TRBV4-1; d_gene: -; CDR3aa: CASSQEQGRAYEQSF; CDR3nt: TGCGCCAGCAGCCAAGAACAGGGGAGGGCCTACGAGCAGTCCTTC
abundance: many; j_gene: TRBJ2-3; v_gene: TRBV28; d_gene: -; CDR3aa: CASSFPGAGDTQYF; CDR3nt: TGTGCCAGCAGTTTTCCGGGGGCAGGGGATACGCAGTATTTT
abundance: -; j_gene: TRBJ2-1; v_gene: TRBV12-3/TRBV12-4; d_gene: TRBD1; CDR3aa: CASLVRDRMIGEQFF; CDR3nt: TGTGCCAGCCTAGTAAGGGACAGGATGATTGGTGAGCAGTTCTTC
abundance: few; j_gene: TRBJ2-7; v_gene: TRBV11-2; d_gene: TRBD1; CDR3aa: CASRPLAGRGLIEQYF; CDR3nt: TGTGCCAGCCGGCCTCTAGCCGGCAGGGGGCTAATTGAGCAGTACTTC
abundance: -; j_gene: TRBJ1-5; v_gene: TRBV20-1; d_gene: -; CDR3aa: CSARGRDGQPQPF; CDR3nt: TGCAGTGCTAGAGGGAGGGACGGGCAGCCCCAGCCTTTT
abundance: -; j_gene: TRBJ1-1; v_gene: TRBV12-3/TRBV12-4; d_gene: -; CDR3aa: CASKTGWTEAFF; CDR3nt: TGTGCCAGCAAGACCGGGTGGACTGAAGCTTTCTTT
abundance: -; j_gene: TRBJ1-5; v_gene: TRBV7-9; d_gene: -; CDR3aa: CSSSRDRGHSNQPQHF; CDR3nt: TGTTCCAGCAGCCGTGACCGGGGACATAGCAATCAGCCCCAGCATTTT
abundance: many; j_gene: TRBJ2-2; v_gene: TRBV12-3/TRBV12-4; d_gene: TRBD2; CDR3aa: CASSRTSERTGELFF; CDR3nt: TGTGCCAGCAGTCGGACTAGCGAAAGGACCGGGGAGCTGTTTTTT
abundance: -; j_gene: TRBJ1-5; v_gene: TRBV6-6; d_gene: -; CDR3aa: CASSSQINQPQHF; CDR3nt: TGTGCCAGCAGTTCCCAAATCAATCAGCCCCAGCATTTT
abundance: few; j_gene: TRBJ2-7; v_gene: TRBV15; d_gene: TRBD2; CDR3aa: CATSRVGRDYQGQYF; CDR3nt: TGTGCCACCAGCAGAGTCGGCAGGGACTATCAAGGGCAGTACTTC
abundance: -; j_gene: TRBJ2-2; v_gene: TRBV12-3/TRBV12-4; d_gene: -; CDR3aa: CASSLQRPGELFF; CDR3nt: TGTGCCAGCAGTTTACAGAGGCCCGGGGAGCTGTTTTTT
abundance: -; j_gene: TRBJ2-2; v_gene: TRBV28; d_gene: TRBD1; CDR3aa: CASSFRTGRTPGELFF; CDR3nt: TGTGCCAGCAGTTTTCGGACAGGAAGAACACCCGGGGAGCTGTTTTTT
abundance: few; j_gene: TRBJ2-7; v_gene: TRBV18; d_gene: -; CDR3aa: CASSAGLHYEQYF; CDR3nt: TGTGCCAGCTCAGCCGGGCTCCACTACGAGCAGTACTTC
abundance: -; j_gene: TRBJ2-1; v_gene: TRBV4-1; d_gene: TRBD1; CDR3aa: CASGQVSGQGYNEQFF; CDR3nt: TGCGCCAGCGGCCAAGTGTCCGGACAGGGGTACAATGAGCAGTTCTTC
abundance: few; j_gene: TRBJ2-2; v_gene: TRBV20-1; d_gene: -; CDR3aa: CSARGNVAGELFF; CDR3nt: TGCAGTGCTAGAGGGAACGTCGCCGGGGAGCTGTTTTTT
abundance: -; j_gene: TRBJ2-2; v_gene: TRBV7-6; d_gene: TRBD1; CDR3aa: CASSLGQGGGGELFF; CDR3nt: TGTGCCAGCAGCTTAGGACAGGGCGGCGGCGGGGAGCTGTTTTTT
abundance: -; j_gene: TRBJ1-4; v_gene: TRBV7-9; d_gene: -; CDR3aa: CASSVRQSENEKLFF; CDR3nt: TGTGCCAGCAGCGTAAGACAGTCCGAGAATGAAAAACTGTTTTTT
abundance: -; j_gene: TRBJ1-5; v_gene: TRBV5-6; d_gene: -; CDR3aa: CASSLIGENQPQHF; CDR3nt: TGTGCCAGCAGCTTGATTGGGGAGAATCAGCCCCAGCATTTT
abundance: few; j_gene: TRBJ1-2; v_gene: TRBV7-2; d_gene: TRBD1; CDR3aa: CASSLQGIDGYTF; CDR3nt: TGTGCCAGCAGTTTACAGGGGATTGATGGCTACACCTTC
abundance: -; j_gene: TRBJ2-3; v_gene: TRBV4-1; d_gene: TRBD2; CDR3aa: CASTYSSGVTDTQYF; CDR3nt: TGCGCCAGCACCTACTCTAGCGGGGTGACAGATACGCAGTATTTT
abundance: -; j_gene: TRBJ1-1; v_gene: TRBV28; d_gene: -; CDR3aa: CASSSEFSGGEAFF; CDR3nt: TGTGCCAGCAGCTCCGAATTTTCTGGGGGTGAAGCTTTCTTT
abundance: few; j_gene: TRBJ1-6; v_gene: TRBV5-1; d_gene: -; CDR3aa: CASSLLVRSGSPLHF; CDR3nt: TGCGCCAGCAGCTTGTTGGTCAGGTCGGGTTCACCCCTCCACTTT
abundance: -; j_gene: TRBJ2-1; v_gene: TRBV28; d_gene: TRBD1; CDR3aa: CASSTPFDRGNEQFF; CDR3nt: TGTGCCAGCAGTACTCCCTTTGACAGGGGCAATGAGCAGTTCTTC
abundance: few; j_gene: TRBJ2-7; v_gene: TRBV12-3/TRBV12-4; d_gene: -; CDR3aa: CASSGPPPLGLTYEQYF; CDR3nt: TGTGCCAGCAGCGGCCCCCCCCCGCTGGGGCTAACCTACGAGCAGTACTTC
abundance: few; j_gene: TRBJ2-7; v_gene: TRBV20-1; d_gene: TRBD1; CDR3aa: CSAYGTGGSYEQYF; CDR3nt: TGCAGTGCTTATGGGACAGGAGGGTCCTACGAGCAGTACTTC
abundance: -; j_gene: TRBJ1-1; v_gene: TRBV19; d_gene: -; CDR3aa: CASSTPGQNTEAFF; CDR3nt: TGTGCCAGTAGTACCCCGGGACAGAACACTGAAGCTTTCTTT
abundance: -; j_gene: TRBJ1-5; v_gene: TRBV29-1; d_gene: -; CDR3aa: CSVDDGSNQPQHF; CDR3nt: TGCAGCGTTGATGATGGTAGCAATCAGCCCCAGCATTTT
abundance: few; j_gene: TRBJ2-1; v_gene: TRBV4-1; d_gene: -; CDR3aa: CASSQEGLAAISYNEQFF; CDR3nt: TGCGCCAGCAGCCAAGAAGGATTAGCGGCGATATCCTACAATGAGCAGTTCTTC